This section outlines one T cell receptor beta chain sequence together with its context. The trim removed 4 bases at V and 6 bases at J, leaving 12 bases unmatched. This CDR3 is 15 amino acids long. Per germline, CDR1 MGHRA and CDR2 YSYEKL. These data belong to a study of regulatory T cells in long-lasting Graves disease. Time point denoted: persistent/refractory GD, antithyroid drugs over 5 years with positive TRAb. The TCR library was made from RNA extracted from PBMCs. As collected, the peripheral blood samples measured about 9.2 milliliters each and went into EDTA tubes. Building of the TCR beta libraries involved iRepertoire HTBI primers and Arm-PCR of CDR3 regions. TCRdb redid the calling of the multiplex PCR reads with MiXCR, one entry per CDR3 protein. This table holds around 400,000 distinct CDR3 sequences, roughly 20% found once.

The sequencing used peripheral blood mononuclear cells (PBMCs), collected when the disease was refractory, from a patient treated with antithyroid drugs. The V call is TRBV4-1, the J call TRBJ2-7; 7 bases map to TRBD2. The clonotype was recovered from a woman aged 40 to 55 with Graves disease. DNA for the CDR3: TGCGCCAGCAGCCCGGCTCTGGGGCTAGCGGTCGAGCAGTACTTC. The encoded protein is CASSPALGLAVEQYF.